Listed below are T cell receptor beta chains from one sample, sequenced in a study of T cells in Graves' hyperthyroidism and ophthalmopathy. MiXCR, applied by TCRdb to the multiplex PCR reads, yields one record per CDR3 protein. The profile shows 500,000 or so distinct CDR3 sequences, roughly 17% of them singletons. The sample consisted of blood. The receptors were sampled from a woman in her late teens or twenties with Graves' ophthalmopathy. The CDR3 runs from the conserved cysteine through the conserved F or W. The order of the fields is clone size, V gene, J gene, CDR3 protein. A row's size may be missing; if present it is once, few, many or a size class.

few	TRBV10-1	TRBJ1-2	CASLDREVGYTF
NA	TRBV5-1	TRBJ2-6	CASSFSSSGANVLTF
many	TRBV28	TRBJ2-7	CASEVGESSYEQYF
many	TRBV7-3	TRBJ2-2	CASARGPNTGELFF
few	TRBV28	TRBJ1-3	CASSLPGRRQNTIYF
many	TRBV5-6	TRBJ1-2	CASSETGRNYGYTF
many	TRBV30	TRBJ1-4	CAWSGIEKLFF
NA	TRBV3-1	TRBJ1-1	CASSPQKGGRGTEAFF
few	TRBV10-3	TRBJ2-2	CAITGSGRASTGELFF
many	TRBV11-2	TRBJ2-7	CASSFRTANPYEQYF
NA	TRBV6-6	TRBJ2-6	CASRRQLAGEYSGANVLTF
many	TRBV6-6	TRBJ1-1	CASSYPGQNTEAFF
many	TRBV11-2	TRBJ2-1	CASSQTGMGAYNEQFF
many	TRBV3-1	TRBJ1-6	CASSQDGTGRSPLHF
NA	TRBV28	TRBJ2-2	CASSRIPDRGATGELFF
NA	TRBV19	TRBJ1-1	CASSFRALNTEAFF
many	TRBV27	TRBJ2-7	CASSSGEDYEQYF
NA	TRBV4-3	TRBJ2-7	CASSQESGAYYEQYF
few	TRBV19	TRBJ2-1	CASSPRTVGSYNEQFF
many	TRBV20-1	TRBJ2-5	CSARDFRLAGGQETQYF
few	TRBV7-2	TRBJ2-7	CASSLVGGGLAGGEQYF
few	TRBV24-1	TRBJ2-1	CATSDFPSNEQFF
few	TRBV10-3	TRBJ1-3	CAISELGGGNTIYF